This T cell receptor beta chain was captured by sequencing in a study of blood T cell repertoires in COVID-19. Study details: Samples of COVID-19 (acute and convalescent) were obtained from the United States, Italy and Spain.

The germline V gene has CDR1 SGHVS and CDR2 FQNEAQ. The CDR3 covers 16 residues. V trimming: 2 bases; J trimming: 7 bases; junction bases outside the gene matches: 6. Profiled with immunoSEQ multiplex PCR; TCRdb holds only in-frame clones, not every one. The table shows about 98,000 clones, with around 86% occurring only once. Sequencing used peripheral blood. This TCR was recovered from a man aged 45-60 years with acute or convalescent COVID-19. The chain links TRBV7-8 to TRBJ1-4; TRBD1 matches 11 bases. CDR3: CASSLFAGTGGEKLFF. In nucleotides, the CDR3 is TGTGCCAGCAGCTTATTCGCCGGGACAGGGGGTGAAAAACTGTTTTTT.